This is a list of T cell receptor beta chains from one sample in a study of CD8 T cells in ankylosing spondylitis. In TCRdb, the 5' RACE reads were re-called with MiXCR into one record per CDR3 protein. The table shows fewer than 200,000 distinct CDR3 sequences, with about 20% occurring only once. Material: blood, either unsorted or a sorted T cell fraction (not recorded which). The receptors derive from a male donor aged 5-29 years with ankylosing spondylitis or in good health (not recorded which). The CDR3 runs from the conserved cysteine through the conserved F or W. D genes are given only for firm matches. Expanded clones get a size class; other rows say once, few or many, or leave the size out.

many | TRBJ1-2 | TRBV12-3/TRBV12-4 | NA | CASSQDRYGYTF | TGTGCCAGCAGTCAAGACAGATATGGCTACACCTTC
many | TRBJ2-7 | TRBV7-9 | TRBD2 | CASSSPGGYEQYF | TGTGCCAGCAGCTCTCCGGGGGGTTACGAGCAGTACTTC
many | TRBJ2-6 | TRBV7-2 | NA | CASSTEGSGANVLTF | TGTGCCAGCTCGACAGAGGGCTCTGGGGCCAACGTCCTGACTTTC
many | TRBJ1-2 | TRBV5-1 | NA | CASSRPGGYGYTF | TGCGCCAGCAGCCGGCCGGGAGGATATGGCTACACCTTC
many | TRBJ2-1 | TRBV6-2/TRBV6-3 | NA | CASSSPPGPSYNEQFF | TGTGCCAGCAGTTCCCCTCCGGGACCCTCCTACAATGAGCAGTTCTTC
many | TRBJ2-5 | TRBV18 | NA | CASSPGGKETQYF | TGTGCCAGCTCACCAGGGGGGAAAGAGACCCAGTACTTC
many | TRBJ1-2 | TRBV6-2/TRBV6-3 | NA | CASSYDMVGGGYTF | TGTGCCAGCAGTTACGATATGGTCGGAGGTGGCTACACCTTC
many | TRBJ2-3 | TRBV4-3 | TRBD2 | CASSQEWVLAGRADTQYF | TGCGCCAGCAGCCAAGAATGGGTCTTGGCAGGGAGGGCAGATACGCAGTATTTT
many | TRBJ2-6 | TRBV4-3 | TRBD1 | CASSLWTGSSGANVLTF | TGCGCCAGCAGCCTTTGGACAGGTAGCTCTGGGGCCAACGTCCTGACTTTC
NA | TRBJ2-2 | TRBV7-6 | NA | CASSLESWAGELFF | TGTGCCAGCAGCCTAGAATCGTGGGCCGGGGAGCTGTTTTTT
many | TRBJ2-3 | TRBV20-1 | NA | CSARIPGMDTQYF | TGCAGTGCTAGAATACCCGGCATGGATACGCAGTATTTT
NA | TRBJ2-1 | TRBV7-9 | NA | CASSMRGANEQFF | TGTGCCAGCAGCATGAGGGGGGCCAATGAGCAGTTCTTC
many | TRBJ2-5 | TRBV29-1 | NA | CSVTPFSFF | TGCAGCGTTACTCCCTTTTCGTTCTTC